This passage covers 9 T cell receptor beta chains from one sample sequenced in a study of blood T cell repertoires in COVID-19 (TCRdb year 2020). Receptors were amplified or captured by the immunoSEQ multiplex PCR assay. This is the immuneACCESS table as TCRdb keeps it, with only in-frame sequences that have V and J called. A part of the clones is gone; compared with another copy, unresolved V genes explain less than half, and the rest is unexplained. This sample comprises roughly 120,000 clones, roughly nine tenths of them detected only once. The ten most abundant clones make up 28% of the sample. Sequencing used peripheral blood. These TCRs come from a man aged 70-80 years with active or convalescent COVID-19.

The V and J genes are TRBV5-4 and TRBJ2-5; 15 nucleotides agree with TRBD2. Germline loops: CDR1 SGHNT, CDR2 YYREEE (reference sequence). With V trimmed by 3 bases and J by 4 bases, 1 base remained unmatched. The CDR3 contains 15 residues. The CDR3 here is CASSWTSGRGETQYF. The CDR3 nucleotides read TGTGCCAGCAGCTGGACTAGCGGGAGGGGAGAGACCCAGTACTTC.

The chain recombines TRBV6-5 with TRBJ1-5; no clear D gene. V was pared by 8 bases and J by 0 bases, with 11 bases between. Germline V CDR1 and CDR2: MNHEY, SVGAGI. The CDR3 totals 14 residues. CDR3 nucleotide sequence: TGTGCCAGCGGGTCAGAGGATAGCAATCAGCCCCAGCATTTT. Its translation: CASGSEDSNQPQHF.

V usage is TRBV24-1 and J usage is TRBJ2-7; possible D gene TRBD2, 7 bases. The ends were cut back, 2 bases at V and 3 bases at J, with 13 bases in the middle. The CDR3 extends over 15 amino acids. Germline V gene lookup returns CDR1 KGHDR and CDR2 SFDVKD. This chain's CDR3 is CATSDSRGGGYEQYF. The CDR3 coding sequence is TGTGCCACCAGTGATTCGAGGGGAGGGGGCTACGAGCAGTACTTC.

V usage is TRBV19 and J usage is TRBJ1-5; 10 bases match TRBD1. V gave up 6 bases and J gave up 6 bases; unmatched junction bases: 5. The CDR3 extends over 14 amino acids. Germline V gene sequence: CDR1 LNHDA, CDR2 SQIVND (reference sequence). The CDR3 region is CASSLTGGGQPQHF. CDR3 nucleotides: TGTGCCAGTAGCTTGACAGGGGGCGGTCAGCCCCAGCATTTT.

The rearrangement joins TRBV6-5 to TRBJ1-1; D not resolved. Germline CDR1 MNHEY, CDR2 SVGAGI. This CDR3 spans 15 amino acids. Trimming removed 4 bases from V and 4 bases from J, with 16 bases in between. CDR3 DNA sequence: TGTGCCAGCAGTTCCCCAACAGACGGGATCACTGAAGCTTTCTTT. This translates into CASSSPTDGITEAFF.

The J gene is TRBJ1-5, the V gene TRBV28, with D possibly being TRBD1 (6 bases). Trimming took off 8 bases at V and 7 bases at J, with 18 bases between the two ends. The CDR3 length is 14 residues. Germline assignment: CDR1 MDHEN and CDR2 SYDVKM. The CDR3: CASSKGGDGQPQHF. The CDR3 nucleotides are TGTGCCAGCTCCAAAGGGGGTGACGGACAGCCCCAGCATTTT.

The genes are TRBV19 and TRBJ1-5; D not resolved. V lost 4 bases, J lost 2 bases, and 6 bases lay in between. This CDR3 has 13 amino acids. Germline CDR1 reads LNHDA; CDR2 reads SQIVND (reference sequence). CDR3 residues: CASSSPGNQPQHF. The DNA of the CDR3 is TGTGCCAGTAGTAGCCCGGGCAATCAGCCCCAGCATTTT.

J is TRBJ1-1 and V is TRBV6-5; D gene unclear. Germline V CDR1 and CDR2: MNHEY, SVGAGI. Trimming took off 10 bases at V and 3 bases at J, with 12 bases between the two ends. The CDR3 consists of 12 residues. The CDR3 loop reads CATSNGYTEAFF. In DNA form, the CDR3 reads TGTGCCACCTCTAACGGTTACACTGAAGCTTTCTTT.

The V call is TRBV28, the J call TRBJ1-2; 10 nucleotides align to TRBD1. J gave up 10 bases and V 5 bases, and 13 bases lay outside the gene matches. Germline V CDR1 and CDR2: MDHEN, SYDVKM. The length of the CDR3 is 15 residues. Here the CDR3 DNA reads TGTGCCAGCAGTCTCCCGACAGGGGGCGTAGGCGCCTACACCTTC. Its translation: CASSLPTGGVGAYTF.